This T cell receptor beta chain was retrieved from a study of radiotherapy plus CTLA-4 blockade in lung cancer. Looked up from germline, CDR1 is ENHRY and CDR2 is SYGVKD. Losses at the gene ends were 8 bases for V and 4 bases for J; bases not matched to a gene: 11. The CDR3 has 16 amino acids. This table comes from immunoSEQ multiplex PCR, and its TCRdb copy is limited to in-frame clones, with some not included. The repertoire includes about 72,000 clones, about 80% of them detected once, and 7% to 8.5% sits in the top ten. Here the sequenced sample was peripheral blood, taken from a patient treated with radiotherapy plus ipilimumab. The sequence was obtained from a human donor with non-small cell lung cancer who had a complete response to radiotherapy plus ipilimumab. The V call is TRBV10-3, the J call TRBJ2-1; 10 bases are a match to TRBD1. CDR3 protein: CAIGGSTGGAYNEQFF. The CDR3 nucleotides are TGTGCCATCGGGGGCTCGACAGGGGGCGCGTACAATGAGCAGTTCTTC.